This T cell receptor (beta chain) is drawn from a study of control samples from healthy donors and cancer patients. This table comes from immunoSEQ multiplex PCR, and its TCRdb copy is limited to in-frame clones, with some not included. This sample has about 18,000 clones; 84% occur once, and the top ten carry 25% to 30%. The CDR3 extends over 14 amino acids. The germline V gene encodes CDR1 SGHTA and CDR2 FQGNSA. V dropped 2 bases and J dropped 5 bases, with 12 bases sitting between them. This chain uses TRBV7-2 with TRBJ2-5; tentatively, D is TRBD1 (6 bases). The sequence was obtained from a woman aged 70 to 79 with lung cancer. Sequencing input: PBMCs. CDR3 DNA: TGTGCCAGCAGCTTATCAGGGGTTGGGGAGACCCAGTACTTC. It yields the protein CASSLSGVGETQYF.